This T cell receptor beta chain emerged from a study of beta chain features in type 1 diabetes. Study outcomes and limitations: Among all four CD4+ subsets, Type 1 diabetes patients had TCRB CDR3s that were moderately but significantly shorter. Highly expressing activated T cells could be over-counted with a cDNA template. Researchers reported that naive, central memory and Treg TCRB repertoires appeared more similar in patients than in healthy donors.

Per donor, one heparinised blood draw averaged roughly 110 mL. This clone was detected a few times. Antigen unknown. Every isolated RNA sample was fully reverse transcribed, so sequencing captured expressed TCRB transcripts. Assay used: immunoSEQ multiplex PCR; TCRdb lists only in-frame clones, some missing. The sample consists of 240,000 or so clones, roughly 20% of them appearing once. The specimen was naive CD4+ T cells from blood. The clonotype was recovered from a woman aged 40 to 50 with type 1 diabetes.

CDR3 sequence: CASSLEGARTQHF. Here the CDR3 DNA reads TGTGCCAGCAGCTTGGAAGGGGCAAGGACCCAGCATTTT. The chain is built from TRBV5-4 and TRBJ1-5, with D possibly TRBD1 on 5 matching bases. The germline gives CDR1 SGHNT, CDR2 YYREEE (reference sequence). The CDR3 loop spans 13 amino acids. Trimming removed 0 bases from V and 11 bases from J, with 12 bases in between.